A single sample is the source of the 19 T cell receptor beta chains below, sequenced in a study of T cell changes during pregnancy in multiple sclerosis (dated by TCRdb to about 2019). Receptors were amplified or captured by the immunoSEQ multiplex PCR assay. The clones in this table, taken by TCRdb from immuneACCESS, are in-frame only. Not every clone is retained; where verified, under half of the shortfall comes from an unresolved V gene, and the cause of the rest is unknown. This sample has some 100,000 clones in its table, and 94% of those were observed once. 0.7% to 0.9% of the sample goes to the ten largest clones. The material sequenced was peripheral blood, taken before pregnancy. Receptors were obtained from a female donor with multiple sclerosis, enrolled in a pregnancy study.

V and J are TRBV5-1 and TRBJ2-3; D is possibly TRBD2 (5 bases). The CDR3 is 14 amino acids. Germline values: CDR1 SGHRS, CDR2 YFSETQ. With 1 base removed from V and 2 bases from J, the gap between germline ends came to 8 bases. Written as DNA, the CDR3 is TGCGCCAGCAGCTTGAACGGGAACACAGATACGCAGTATTTT. Translated: CASSLNGNTDTQYF.

This rearrangement joins TRBV2 to TRBJ1-2; unclear D gene. CDR1 is SNHLY, CDR2 FYNNEI, per germline. V was clipped by 7 bases and J by 8 bases, with 8 bases between them. This CDR3 is 10 amino acids long. The CDR3 loop reads CASMRMGYTF. CDR3 coding DNA: TGTGCCAGCATGAGAATGGGCTACACCTTC.

CDR3 DNA: TGTGCCAGCAGCTTAGTAGGGGCAGGGGGCACTGAAGCTTTCTTT. As protein: CASSLVGAGGTEAFF. The chain recombines TRBV11-2 with TRBJ1-1; 7 bases align to TRBD1. The CDR3 is 15 residues long. V was clipped by 1 base and J by 4 bases; unmatched bases: 6. Germline loops: CDR1 SGHAT, CDR2 FQNNGV.

The V and J genes are TRBV15 and TRBJ2-7; 8 bases are a match to TRBD1. The V gene end was trimmed by 1 base and the J gene end by 6 bases; junction bases not matched to a gene: 8. Germline CDR1 LNHNV, CDR2 YYDKDF (reference sequence). This CDR3 is built from 15 residues. The chain's CDR3 is CATSRVTGQGTEQYF. In nucleotides, the CDR3 is TGTGCCACCAGCAGAGTGACCGGACAGGGAACCGAGCAGTACTTC.

The chain combines TRBV6-5 with TRBJ2-7; tentatively, D is TRBD1 (6 bases). CDR3 length: 16 amino acids. Germline V CDR1 and CDR2: MNHEY, SVGAGI. V was shortened by 4 bases and J by 2 bases, with 18 bases between the two germline ends. CDR3 protein: CASSSDRQATTYEQYF. In nucleotides, the CDR3 is TGTGCCAGCAGTTCCGACCGACAGGCGACTACCTACGAGCAGTACTTC.

The chain employs TRBV7-8 and TRBJ2-3; TRBD2 might be the D (6 bases). V was pared by 0 bases and J by 2 bases, with 12 bases between. CDR1 and CDR2 from the germline V gene are SGHVS and FQNEAQ. CDR3 length: 16 amino acids. The CDR3 spells CASSLAAGTFTDTQYF. The CDR3 DNA reads as TGTGCCAGCAGCTTAGCGGCGGGAACCTTCACAGATACGCAGTATTTT.

The rearrangement joins TRBV9 to TRBJ2-1; 9 bases agree with TRBD2. J lost 8 bases, V lost 3 bases, and 21 bases had no gene match. This CDR3 is built from 19 residues. The germline gives CDR1 SGDLS, CDR2 YYNGEE. The DNA for the CDR3 is TGTGCCAGCAGCGCCACCAGGAATATAGCGGGAGAGGTCTTCCATGAGCAGTTCTTC. Translation gives CASSATRNIAGEVFHEQFF.

The chain is built from TRBV30 and TRBJ2-7; 12 bases match TRBD1. The CDR3 covers 17 residues. Trimming took 8 bases from V and 2 from J; bases not matched to a gene: 16. Germline CDR1 and CDR2: GTSNPN and SVGIG (reference sequence). The CDR3 DNA reads as TGTGCCGGGATTGGGGGACAGGGGGCACGAACGGCCTACGAGCAGTACTTC. Translating it yields CAGIGGQGARTAYEQYF.

The chain combines TRBV9 with TRBJ2-1; 9 bases line up with TRBD1. The CDR3 sequence is 15 residues long. Germline V gene sequence: CDR1 SGDLS, CDR2 YYNGEE. Trimming at V came to 0 bases and at J to 4 bases, leaving 2 bases not matched to a gene. The CDR3 bases are TGTGCCAGCAGCGTAGAAGGGACAGGGTACAATGAGCAGTTCTTC. This gives the protein CASSVEGTGYNEQFF.

The V call is TRBV5-1, the J call TRBJ2-1; the D gene is possibly TRBD2 (6 bases). The germline CDR1 and CDR2 sequences are SGHRS and YFSETQ. Trimming left V 4 bases short and J 8 bases short, with 25 bases between. This CDR3 comprises 17 residues. CDR3 sequence reads: CASSPYAGLASGHEQFF. DNA of the CDR3: TGCGCCAGCAGCCCATACGCGGGGCTAGCCTCGGGGCATGAGCAGTTCTTC.

This clone was counted a few times. CDR3 residues: CAMDRLNTEAFF. CDR3 DNA: TGTGCCATGGACAGGCTGAACACTGAAGCTTTCTTT. V gene TRBV30 combines with J gene TRBJ1-1; TRBD1 matches 7 bases. There are 12 residues in the CDR3. The V and J ends lost 8 bases and 0 bases, in that order; junction bases with no gene match: 3. CDR1 GTSNPN and CDR2 SVGIG come from the germline V gene (reference sequence).

The chain recombines TRBV7-9 with TRBJ1-1, with D uncertain. The germline V and J ends were trimmed by 8 bases and 2 bases, with 12 bases remaining between them. Germline lookup yields CDR1 SEHNR and CDR2 FQNEAQ (reference sequence). The CDR3 spans 13 residues. The CDR3 nucleotides are TGTGCCAGCCGAGGATTCGGCAACACTGAAGCTTTCTTT. This translates into CASRGFGNTEAFF.

The CDR3, as DNA: TGTGCCAGCAGCTTGCGGGGGGCGAGTCAGCCCCAGCATTTT. This gives the protein CASSLRGASQPQHF. The chain uses TRBV5-6 and TRBJ1-5, with D maybe TRBD1 (6 bases). Germline lookup yields CDR1 SGHDT and CDR2 YYEEEE. The V end was cut by 1 base, the J end by 6 bases, with 11 bases between. The CDR3 spans 14 residues.

The chain links TRBV18 to TRBJ1-1, with 8 bases identical to TRBD1. V shed 2 bases and J 5 bases; nucleotides not matched to a gene: 10. Germline V lookup: CDR1 KGHSH, CDR2 LQKENI. The CDR3 extends over 16 amino acids. Written as DNA, the CDR3 is TGTGCCAGCTCACCAGACAGGACAGGGCTAGGAACTGAAGCTTTCTTT. Encoded protein: CASSPDRTGLGTEAFF.

This chain connects TRBV5-1 to TRBJ2-7; 7 nucleotides align to TRBD1. Germline V CDR1 and CDR2: SGHRS, YFSETQ. The CDR3 has 15 amino acids. The V and J ends lost 0 bases and 6 bases, in that order; junction bases with no gene match: 9. In DNA form, the CDR3 reads TGCGCCAGCAGCTTGGGAGACAGGGAGTTCGTCGAGCAGTACTTC. Protein sequence: CASSLGDREFVEQYF.

The rearrangement joins TRBV6-1 to TRBJ2-3, with D possibly TRBD2 on 6 matching bases. Germline values: CDR1 MNHNS, CDR2 SASEGT. The ends were cut back, 2 bases at V and 3 bases at J, with 15 bases in the middle. The CDR3 is made up of 16 amino acids. CDR3 sequence reads: CASSEWPGEATDTQYF. CDR3 nucleotide sequence: TGTGCCAGCAGTGAATGGCCGGGAGAGGCGACAGATACGCAGTATTTT.

This clone was seen only once. The V gene is TRBV7-6, the J gene TRBJ2-7; TRBD1 aligns across 8 bases. V was clipped by 4 bases and J by 8 bases; unmatched bases: 7. Germline CDR1 SGHVS, CDR2 FNYEAQ. This CDR3 comprises 13 residues. The CDR3 protein is CASSSGQGKKQYF. The CDR3 DNA reads TGTGCCAGCAGCTCTGGACAGGGCAAAAAGCAGTACTTC.

This chain connects TRBV2 to TRBJ2-2; D is undetermined. V lost 6 bases and J lost 1, with 9 bases in between. There are 14 residues in the CDR3. Per the germline V gene, CDR1 is SNHLY and CDR2 is FYNNEI. The CDR3 DNA follows: TGTGCCAGCAGAAGCTACAGGAACACCGGGGAGCTGTTTTTT. This gives the protein CASRSYRNTGELFF.

This clone was seen a single time. This chain connects TRBV19 to TRBJ2-1, with 9 bases matching TRBD1. The ends lost 3 bases at V and 5 bases at J; junction bases unmatched: 2. The CDR3 consists of 14 residues. Germline CDR1 is LNHDA and CDR2 is SQIVND (reference sequence). The CDR3 DNA reads as TGTGCCAGTAGTATGGGACAGGGTAACAATGAGCAGTTCTTC. It translates to CASSMGQGNNEQFF.